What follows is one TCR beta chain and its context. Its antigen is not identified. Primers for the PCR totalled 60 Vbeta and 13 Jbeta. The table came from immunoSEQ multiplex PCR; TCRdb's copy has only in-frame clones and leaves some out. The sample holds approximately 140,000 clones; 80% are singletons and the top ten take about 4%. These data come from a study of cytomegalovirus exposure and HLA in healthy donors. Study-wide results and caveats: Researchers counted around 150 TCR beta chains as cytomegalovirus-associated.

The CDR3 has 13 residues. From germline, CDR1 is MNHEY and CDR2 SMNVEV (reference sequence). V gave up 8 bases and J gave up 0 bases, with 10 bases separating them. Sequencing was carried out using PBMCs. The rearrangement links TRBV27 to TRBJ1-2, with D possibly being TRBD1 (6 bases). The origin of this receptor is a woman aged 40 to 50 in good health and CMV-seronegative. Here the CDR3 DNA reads TGTGCCAGCCGGGACACCGCTAACTATGGCTACACCTTC. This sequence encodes CASRDTANYGYTF.